The clone carrying this TCR beta chain has a count of ten or more. CDR3 length: 13 residues. V gave up 6 bases and J gave up 0 bases, with 8 bases separating them. Germline CDR1 reads SSHAT; CDR2 reads FNYEAQ (reference sequence). This sample was included in a study of T-cell reconstitution after alpha-beta-depleted transplantation in children. Preparation of the TCRbeta library used unique molecular identifiers. TCRdb called the PCR reads again in MiXCR, with one record for every CDR3 protein. The top ten hold around 2.8% of the sample, which has 230,000 or so distinct CDR3 sequences, more than 10% seen once.

The starting material was PBMCs from the stem cell graft donor, obtained from the stem cell graft. The chain has TRBV7-7 and TRBJ1-1; D possibly corresponds to TRBD1 (5 bases). The clonotype originates from a human donor who donated a stem cell graft to a child with acute lymphoblastic leukemia. The CDR3 here is CASSRQLNTEAFF. CDR3 sequence (DNA): TGTGCCAGCAGTCGACAGCTGAACACTGAAGCTTTCTTT.